Shown below are 14 T cell receptor beta chains from a single sample sequenced in a study of OX40 agonist ivuxolimab in advanced cancers. Data came from immunoSEQ multiplex PCR; TCRdb stores just in-frame clones and leaves some out. The sample records tens of thousands of clones, just over 85% being singletons. The input for sequencing was CD4+ or CD8+ T cells sorted from blood, taken in a trial of the OX40 agonist ivuxolimab. The receptors here all came from an adult with an advanced solid tumor such as melanoma, head and neck, liver or kidney cancer.

The V and J genes are TRBV5-6 and TRBJ2-7, with no clear D. The length of the CDR3 is 14 residues. V lost 4 bases, J lost 2 bases, and 13 bases lay in between. Germline lookup yields CDR1 SGHDT and CDR2 YYEEEE. In DNA, the CDR3 is TGTGCCAGCAGCCCAGCTCCGGGTACCTACGAGCAGTACTTC. Protein: CASSPAPGTYEQYF.

The chain recombines TRBV28 with TRBJ1-2; possible D gene TRBD1, 5 bases. From germline, CDR1 is MDHEN and CDR2 SYDVKM. V lost 10 bases and J lost 4, with 10 bases in between. The CDR3 loop spans 11 amino acids. CDR3 amino acids: CATRRGYGYTF. CDR3 DNA sequence: TGTGCCACCCGAAGGGGCTATGGCTACACCTTC.

This clone has just one count. The chain is built from TRBV11-2 and TRBJ2-3; D is unclear. Germline V CDR1 and CDR2: SGHAT, FQNNGV. The CDR3 extends over 16 amino acids. Deletions cut 0 bases from V and 0 bases from J, with 10 bases between. CDR3 sequence (DNA): TGTGCCAGCAGCTTAGAGCCCGAGATTAGCACAGATACGCAGTATTTT. Amino acids: CASSLEPEISTDTQYF.

The CDR3 loop is CASSGRKNTGELFF. The CDR3 DNA reads TGTGCCAGCAGCGGCCGCAAGAACACCGGGGAGCTGTTTTTT. This sequence joins TRBV9 and TRBJ2-2; D remains ambiguous. The germline V gene encodes CDR1 SGDLS and CDR2 YYNGEE. This CDR3 contains 14 residues. Trimming pared 3 bases from V and 1 base from J, leaving 7 bases between.

The genes are TRBV11-2 and TRBJ2-3, with TRBD2 matching over 8 bases. CDR3 length equals 14 residues. The ends lost 5 bases at V and 1 base at J; junction bases unmatched: 2. Germline V CDR1 and CDR2: SGHAT, FQNNGV. The CDR3 coding sequence is TGTGCCAGCAGCATTAGCGGGGGCACAGATACGCAGTATTTT. It codes for CASSISGGTDTQYF. Drawing the rest from reference TRBV11-2 and TRBJ2-3, the complete variable domain is EAGVAQSPRYKIIEKRQSVAFWCNPISGHATLYWYQQILGQGPKLLIQFQNNGVVDDSQLPKDRFSAERLKGVDSTLKIQPAKLEDSAVYLCASSISGGTDTQYFGPGTRLTVL.

This clone rates as medium-sized. Other DNA sequences in this specimen translate into the identical CDR3. CDR3 loop: CASIGGYEQYF. The CDR3 DNA follows: TGTGCCAGCATTGGGGGCTACGAGCAGTACTTC. The V call is TRBV7-9, the J call TRBJ2-7; D might be TRBD1 or TRBD2, each matching 5 bases. The CDR3 consists of 11 residues. V was clipped by 7 bases and J by 3 bases, with 7 bases between them. The germline V gene has CDR1 SEHNR and CDR2 FQNEAQ (reference sequence).

V gene TRBV2 combines with J gene TRBJ2-6; 11 bases align to TRBD1. Germline CDR1 reads SNHLY; CDR2 reads FYNNEI. V trimming: 9 bases; J trimming: 0 bases; junction bases outside the gene matches: 4. This CDR3 contains 16 residues. CDR3 in amino acids: CARGTGGNSGANVLTF. The CDR3 nucleotides read TGTGCCAGGGGGACAGGGGGAAACTCTGGGGCCAACGTCCTGACTTTC.

V and J are TRBV7-8 and TRBJ1-4; TRBD1 agrees at 8 bases. Germline V CDR1 and CDR2: SGHVS, FQNEAQ. The V segment lost 2 bases and the J segment 4 bases; nucleotides outside the gene matches: 12. The CDR3 is made up of 18 amino acids. The CDR3 coding sequence is TGTGCCAGCAGCTTAAAATCCCAGACAGGGGACATTAATGAAAAACTGTTTTTT. It codes for CASSLKSQTGDINEKLFF.

This chain's CDR3 is CASSHPLAGRDTEAFF. The DNA for the CDR3 is TGCGCCAGCAGTCACCCCCTCGCGGGGCGCGACACTGAAGCTTTCTTT. The chain employs TRBV23-1 and TRBJ1-1, with D perhaps matching TRBD1 (5 bases). TRBV23-1 is an ORF; its function is uncertain. The CDR3 is 16 amino acids. Trimming left V 3 bases short and J 3 bases short, with 17 bases between.

On this clone: At one boundary the junction diverges from the germline segment, which might be a read error. The chain joins TRBV7-9 to TRBJ1-3; TRBD1 aligns across 9 bases. There are 17 residues in the CDR3. The germline V gene has CDR1 SEHNR and CDR2 FQNEAQ (reference sequence). CDR3: CASSIAPGQGSGNTIYF. Written as DNA, the CDR3 is TGTGCCAGCAGCATAGCTCCGGGACAGGGCTCTGGAAACACCATATATTTT.

V gene TRBV11-2 combines with J gene TRBJ2-2; 13 bases align to TRBD2. CDR1 is SGHAT, CDR2 FQNNGV, per germline. The CDR3 contains 18 residues. With V trimmed by 5 bases and J by 0 bases, 6 bases remained unmatched. CDR3 sequence reads: CASSPDGTSGANTGELFF. CDR3 coding DNA: TGTGCCAGCAGCCCAGACGGGACTAGCGGGGCGAACACCGGGGAGCTGTTTTTT. Combining the CDR3 with reference TRBV11-2 and TRBJ2-2 gives the whole variable domain EAGVAQSPRYKIIEKRQSVAFWCNPISGHATLYWYQQILGQGPKLLIQFQNNGVVDDSQLPKDRFSAERLKGVDSTLKIQPAKLEDSAVYLCASSPDGTSGANTGELFFGEGSRLTVL.

V is TRBV5-1 and J is TRBJ1-1; 10 bases are a match to TRBD1. The germline CDR1 and CDR2 sequences are SGHRS and YFSETQ. Germline trimming cut 4 bases from V and 4 bases from J; bases unmatched to any gene: 10. The CDR3 totals 16 residues. CDR3 region: CASSNRGTGVGTEAFF. CDR3 DNA sequence: TGCGCCAGCAGCAACCGCGGGACAGGGGTAGGCACTGAAGCTTTCTTT.

The chain couples TRBV4-2 to TRBJ2-7, with D perhaps given as TRBD1 or TRBD2 (6 bases each). The CDR3 runs to 15 residues. Deletions cut 8 bases from V and 6 bases from J, with 23 bases between. Germline CDR1 and CDR2: LGHNA and YNFKEQ. CDR3 amino acids: CASGFGGGPLVEQYF. CDR3 bases: TGTGCCAGCGGCTTCGGGGGCGGGCCGTTGGTCGAGCAGTACTTC.

V usage is TRBV19 and J usage is TRBJ1-1; D may be TRBD1 (6 bases). Germline V gene sequence: CDR1 LNHDA, CDR2 SQIVND (reference sequence). The CDR3 length is 15 residues. Trimming cost V 2 bases and J 1 base, with 11 bases left between them. The CDR3 spells CASSIMGTPNTEAFF. The CDR3 nucleotides are TGTGCCAGTAGTATAATGGGGACACCGAACACTGAAGCTTTCTTT.